The rows below give T cell receptor beta chains drawn from one sample of a study of CD8 T cells in Susac syndrome. TCRdb passed the immunoSEQ multiplex PCR reads through MiXCR, listing each CDR3 protein once. Seen here are 95,000 to 150,000 distinct CDR3 sequences, just under 95% observed once, and the top ten hold approximately 0.2%. The specimen sequenced was CD8+ T cells from PBMCs. The receptors derive from a human donor with Susac syndrome. Each CDR3 is given with its conserved first and last residue.

TRBJ1-1 | TRBV12-3/TRBV12-4 | CASSSGTANTEAFF
TRBJ1-1 | TRBV28 | CASSSQGLPNTEAFF
TRBJ2-1 | TRBV19 | CASSMGRLPGNEQFF
TRBJ2-1 | TRBV3-1 | CASSQVNDRHSYNEQFF
TRBJ2-5 | TRBV7-9 | CASSPYGRQETQYF
TRBJ1-1 | TRBV20-1 | CSARNTVEAFF
TRBJ2-3 | TRBV27 | CASSLRGSSPTGAVTDTQYF
TRBJ2-3 | TRBV6-6 | CASSYPGVTDTQYF
TRBJ1-1 | TRBV27 | CASIQNTEAFF
TRBJ2-7 | TRBV20-1 | CSARDGLGRYEQYF
TRBJ2-6 | TRBV12-3/TRBV12-4 | CASTRTAGANVLTF
TRBJ2-6 | TRBV4-3 | CASSRDRGAGANVLTF
TRBJ2-3 | TRBV6-4 | CASARTTEDTQYF
TRBJ2-6 | TRBV6-1 | CASPHREGAGANVLTF
TRBJ2-2 | TRBV5-6 | CASSLAEGELFF
TRBJ2-1 | TRBV6-5 | CASSRLEHNEQFF
TRBJ1-5 | TRBV4-2 | CASSQARGVNQPQHF
TRBJ1-5 | TRBV19 | CASSWPRQINQPQHF
TRBJ2-3 | TRBV2 | CASSHTGPAPDTQYF
TRBJ2-1 | TRBV3-1 | CASSPDSGSVHEQFF
TRBJ1-2 | TRBV12-3/TRBV12-4 | CASSLAPGYGYTF
TRBJ2-5 | TRBV2 | CASNGLAGAGETQYF
TRBJ1-2 | TRBV5-1 | CASSLPGEDYGYTF
TRBJ1-5 | TRBV5-6 | CASSLGVQPQHF
TRBJ2-5 | TRBV12-3/TRBV12-4 | CASSFATSHRTQYF
TRBJ2-1 | TRBV27 | CASSLRRVHEQFF
TRBJ2-7 | TRBV30 | CAWSLGSSYEQYF
TRBJ2-1 | TRBV20-1 | CSARPLPSGDNEQFF
TRBJ1-4 | TRBV5-4 | CASSLQGSEKLFF
TRBJ2-7 | TRBV6-2/TRBV6-3 | CASSYSAGLYEQYF
TRBJ1-2 | TRBV4-1 | CASSQEETATYGYTF
TRBJ2-7 | TRBV4-1 | CASSPQGGLAGLYEQYF
TRBJ1-1 | TRBV2 | CARTTGSDTEAFF
TRBJ2-4 | TRBV30 | CAWSTASGAKNIQYF
TRBJ2-7 | TRBV9 | CASSHAAGDYEQYF
TRBJ2-3 | TRBV5-6 | CASSLVGFFSTDTQYF
TRBJ1-6 | TRBV30 | CAWSEQGAGSPLHF
TRBJ2-6 | TRBV4-1 | CASSPRPSGANVLTF
TRBJ1-5 | TRBV6-5 | CASRRGRADQPQHF
TRBJ1-2 | TRBV25-1 | CASSEYPGGYTF
TRBJ2-7 | TRBV4-2 | CASSPSPGTGGYEQYF
TRBJ1-5 | TRBV21-1 | CASSKELEGAGNQPQHF